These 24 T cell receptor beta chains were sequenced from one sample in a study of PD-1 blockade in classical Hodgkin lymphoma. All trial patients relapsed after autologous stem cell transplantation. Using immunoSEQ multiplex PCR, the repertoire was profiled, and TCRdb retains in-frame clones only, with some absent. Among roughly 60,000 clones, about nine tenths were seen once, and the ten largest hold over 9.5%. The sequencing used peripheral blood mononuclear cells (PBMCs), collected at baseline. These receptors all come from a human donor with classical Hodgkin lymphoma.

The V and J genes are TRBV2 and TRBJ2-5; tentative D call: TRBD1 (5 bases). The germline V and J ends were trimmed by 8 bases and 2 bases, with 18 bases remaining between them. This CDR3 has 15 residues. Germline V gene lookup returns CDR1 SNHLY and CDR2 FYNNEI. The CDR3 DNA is TGTGCCAGCTCGCCCCCCAGGGCTGGGCAAGAGACCCAGTACTTC. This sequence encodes CASSPPRAGQETQYF.

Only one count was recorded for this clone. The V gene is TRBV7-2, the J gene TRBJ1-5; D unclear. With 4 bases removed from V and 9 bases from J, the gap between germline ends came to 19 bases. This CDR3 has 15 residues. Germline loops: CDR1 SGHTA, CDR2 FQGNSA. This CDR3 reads CASSSAPDYSGPQHF. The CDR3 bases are TGTGCCAGCAGCTCTGCGCCTGACTACAGCGGGCCCCAGCATTTT.

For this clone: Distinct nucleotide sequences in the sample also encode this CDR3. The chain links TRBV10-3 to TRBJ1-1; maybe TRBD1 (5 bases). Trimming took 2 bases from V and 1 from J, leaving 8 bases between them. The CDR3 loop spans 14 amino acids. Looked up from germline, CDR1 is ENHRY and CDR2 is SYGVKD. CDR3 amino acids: CAISEGGSNTEAFF. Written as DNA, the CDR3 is TGTGCCATCAGTGAGGGGGGGTCGAACACTGAAGCTTTCTTT.

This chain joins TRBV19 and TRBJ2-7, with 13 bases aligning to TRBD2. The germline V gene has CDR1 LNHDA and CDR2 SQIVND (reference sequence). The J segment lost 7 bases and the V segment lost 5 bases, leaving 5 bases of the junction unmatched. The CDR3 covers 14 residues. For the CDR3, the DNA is TGTGCCAGTAGTCTCGGACTAGCGGGAGTGGAGCAGTACTTC. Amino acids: CASSLGLAGVEQYF.

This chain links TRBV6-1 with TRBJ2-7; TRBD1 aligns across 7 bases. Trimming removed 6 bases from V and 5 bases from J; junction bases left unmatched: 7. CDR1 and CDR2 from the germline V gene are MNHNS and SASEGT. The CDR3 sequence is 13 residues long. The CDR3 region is CASRGQAGDEQYF. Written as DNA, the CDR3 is TGTGCCAGCAGAGGACAGGCCGGGGACGAGCAGTACTTC.

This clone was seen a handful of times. In DNA, the CDR3 is TGTGCCACCAGCAGAGTTGGCGGGGGACAGCGGCTTGAAGCTTTCTTT. It yields the protein CATSRVGGGQRLEAFF. This chain joins TRBV15 and TRBJ1-1; 7 bases match TRBD1. Trimming at V came to 1 base and at J to 7 bases, leaving 12 bases not matched to a gene. This CDR3 comprises 16 residues. CDR1 is LNHNV and CDR2 is YYDKDF in the germline V gene (reference sequence).

The CDR3 sequence: CASSGPQGGLTGELFF. The CDR3 DNA is TGTGCCAGTAGTGGACCACAGGGAGGTCTAACGGGGGAGCTGTTTTTT. V gene TRBV19 combines with J gene TRBJ2-2; perhaps D is TRBD1 or TRBD2 (6 bases each). Trimming stripped 5 bases from V and 8 bases from J, with 21 bases between. Germline CDR1 is LNHDA and CDR2 is SQIVND (reference sequence). This CDR3 region has 16 residues.

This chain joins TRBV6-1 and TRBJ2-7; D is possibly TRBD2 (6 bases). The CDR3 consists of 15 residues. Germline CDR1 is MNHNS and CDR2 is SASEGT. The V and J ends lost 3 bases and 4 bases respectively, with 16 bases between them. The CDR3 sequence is CASSDSAGKRYEQYF. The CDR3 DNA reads TGTGCCAGCAGTGACAGTGCGGGAAAGCGGTACGAGCAGTACTTC.

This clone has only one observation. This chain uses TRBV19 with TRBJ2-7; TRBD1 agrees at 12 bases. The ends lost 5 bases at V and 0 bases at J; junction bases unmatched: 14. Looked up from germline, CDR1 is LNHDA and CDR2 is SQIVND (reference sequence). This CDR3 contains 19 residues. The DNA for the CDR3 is TGTGCCAGTAGTCTCTCCGGGACAGGGGGCCCTCTGGGCTCCTACGAGCAGTACTTC. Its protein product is CASSLSGTGGPLGSYEQYF.

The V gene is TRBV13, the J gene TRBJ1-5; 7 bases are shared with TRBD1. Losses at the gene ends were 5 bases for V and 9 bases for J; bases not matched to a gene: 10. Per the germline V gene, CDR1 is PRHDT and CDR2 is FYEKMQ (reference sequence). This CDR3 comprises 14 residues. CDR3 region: CASSIRGLGGPQHF. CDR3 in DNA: TGTGCCAGCAGCATCAGGGGGTTAGGTGGGCCCCAGCATTTT.

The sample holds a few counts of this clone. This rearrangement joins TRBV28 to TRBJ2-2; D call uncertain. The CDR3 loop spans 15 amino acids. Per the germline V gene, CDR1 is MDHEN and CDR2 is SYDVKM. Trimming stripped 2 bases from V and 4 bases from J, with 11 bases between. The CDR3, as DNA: TGTGCCAGCAGTTTAGGGCTAGAAGGCACCGGGGAGCTGTTTTTT. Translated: CASSLGLEGTGELFF.

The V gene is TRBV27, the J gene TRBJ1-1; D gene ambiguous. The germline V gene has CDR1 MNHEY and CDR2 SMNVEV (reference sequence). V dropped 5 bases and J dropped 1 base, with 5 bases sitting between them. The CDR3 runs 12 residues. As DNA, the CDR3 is TGTGCCAGCAGTCAAGGGAACACTGAAGCTTTCTTT. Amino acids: CASSQGNTEAFF.

CDR3 region: CASSVGSGANVLTF. CDR3 coding DNA: TGTGCCAGCAGCGTGGGCTCTGGGGCCAACGTCCTGACTTTC. V gene TRBV5-4 combines with J gene TRBJ2-6; D gene ambiguous. Trimming removed 4 bases at V and 0 bases at J, with 5 bases between. This CDR3 has 14 residues. Germline V CDR1 and CDR2: SGHNT, YYREEE (reference sequence). Filled out from reference TRBV5-4 and TRBJ2-6, the complete variable domain reads ETGVTQSPTHLIKTRGQQVTLRCSSQSGHNTVSWYQQALGQGPQFIFQYYREEENGRGNFPPRFSGLQFPNYSSELNVNALELDDSALYLCASSVGSGANVLTFGAGSRLTVL.

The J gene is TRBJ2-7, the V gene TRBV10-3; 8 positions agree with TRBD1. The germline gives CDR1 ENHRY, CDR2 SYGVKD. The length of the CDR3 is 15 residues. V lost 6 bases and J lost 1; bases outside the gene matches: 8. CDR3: CAIRETQGASYEQYF. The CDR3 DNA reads TGTGCCATCAGGGAAACTCAGGGGGCTTCCTACGAGCAGTACTTC.

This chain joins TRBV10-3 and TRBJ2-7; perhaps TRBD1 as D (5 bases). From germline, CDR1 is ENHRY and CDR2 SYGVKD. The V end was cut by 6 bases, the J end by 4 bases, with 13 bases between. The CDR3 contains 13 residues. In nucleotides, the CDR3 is TGTGCCATCAGCAGGGAACGCCCGTACGAGCAGTACTTC. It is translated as CAISRERPYEQYF.

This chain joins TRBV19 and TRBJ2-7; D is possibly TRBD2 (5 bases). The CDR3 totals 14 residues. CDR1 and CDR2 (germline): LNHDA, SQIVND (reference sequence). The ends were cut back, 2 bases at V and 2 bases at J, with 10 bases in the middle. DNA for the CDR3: TGTGCCAGTAGTATAACCGGGAACCCCTACGAGCAGTACTTC. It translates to CASSITGNPYEQYF.

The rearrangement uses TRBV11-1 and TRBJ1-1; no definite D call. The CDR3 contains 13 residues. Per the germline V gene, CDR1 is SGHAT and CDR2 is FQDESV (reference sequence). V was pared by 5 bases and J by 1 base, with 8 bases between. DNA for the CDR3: TGTGCCAGCAGCCTAAAGTGGAACACTGAAGCTTTCTTT. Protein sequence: CASSLKWNTEAFF. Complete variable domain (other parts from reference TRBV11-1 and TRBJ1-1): EAEVAQSPRYKITEKSQAVAFWCDPISGHATLYWYRQILGQGPELLVQFQDESVVDDSQLPKDRFSAERLKGVDSTLKIQPAELGDSAMYLCASSLKWNTEAFFGQGTRLTVV.

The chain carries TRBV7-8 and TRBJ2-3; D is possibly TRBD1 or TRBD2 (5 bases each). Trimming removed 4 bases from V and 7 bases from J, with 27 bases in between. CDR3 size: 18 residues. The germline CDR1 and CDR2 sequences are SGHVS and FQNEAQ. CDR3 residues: CASSSMRALGEILNTQYF. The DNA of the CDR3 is TGTGCCAGCAGCTCCATGAGGGCGCTGGGGGAAATTCTTAATACGCAGTATTTT. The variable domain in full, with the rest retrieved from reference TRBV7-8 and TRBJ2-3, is GAGVSQSPRYKVAKRGQDVALRCDPISGHVSLFWYQQALGQGPEFLTYFQNEAQLDKSGLPSDRFFAERPEGSVSTLKIQRTQQEDSAVYLCASSSMRALGEILNTQYFGPGTRLTVL.

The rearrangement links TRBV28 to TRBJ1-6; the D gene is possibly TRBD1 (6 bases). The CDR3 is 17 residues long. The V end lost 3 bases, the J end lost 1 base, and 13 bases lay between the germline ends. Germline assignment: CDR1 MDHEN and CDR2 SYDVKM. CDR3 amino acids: CASSFPTGMSYNSPLHF. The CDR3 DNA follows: TGTGCCAGCAGTTTTCCCACAGGGATGTCCTATAATTCACCCCTCCACTTT.

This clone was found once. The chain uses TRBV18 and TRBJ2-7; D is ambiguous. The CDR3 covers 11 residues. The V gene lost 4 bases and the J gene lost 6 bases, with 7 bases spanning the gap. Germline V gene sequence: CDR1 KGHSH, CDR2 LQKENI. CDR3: CASSLVGEQYF. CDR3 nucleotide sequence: TGTGCCAGCTCACTCGTGGGCGAGCAGTACTTC. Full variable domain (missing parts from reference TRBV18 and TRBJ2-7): NAGVMQNPRHLVRRRGQEARLRCSPMKGHSHVYWYRQLPEEGLKFMVYLQKENIIDESGMPKERFSAEFPKEGPSILRIQQVVRGDSAAYFCASSLVGEQYFGPGTRLTVT.

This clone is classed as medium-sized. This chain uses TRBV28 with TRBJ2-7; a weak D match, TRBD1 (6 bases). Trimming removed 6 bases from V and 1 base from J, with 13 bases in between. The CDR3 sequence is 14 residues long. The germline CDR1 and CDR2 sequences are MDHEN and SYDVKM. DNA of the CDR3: TGTGCCAGCAGCTTCTCGGGACAATCCTACGAGCAGTACTTC. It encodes CASSFSGQSYEQYF.

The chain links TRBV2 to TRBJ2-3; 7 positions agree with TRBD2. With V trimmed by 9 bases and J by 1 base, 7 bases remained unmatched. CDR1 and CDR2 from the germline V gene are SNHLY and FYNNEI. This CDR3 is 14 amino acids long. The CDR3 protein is CARRGGGGTDTQYF. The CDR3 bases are TGTGCCAGACGCGGGGGAGGGGGCACAGATACGCAGTATTTT.

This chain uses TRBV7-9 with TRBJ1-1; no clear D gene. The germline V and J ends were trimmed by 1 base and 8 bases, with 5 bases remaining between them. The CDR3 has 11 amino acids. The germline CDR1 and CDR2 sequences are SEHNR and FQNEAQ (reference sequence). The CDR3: CASSLESEAFF. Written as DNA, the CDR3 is TGTGCCAGCAGCTTAGAGTCGGAAGCTTTCTTT. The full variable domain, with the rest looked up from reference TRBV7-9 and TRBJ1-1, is DTGVSQNPRHKITKRGQNVTFRCDPISEHNRLYWYRQTLGQGPEFLTYFQNEAQLEKSRLLSDRFSAERPKGSFSTLEIQRTEQGDSAMYLCASSLESEAFFGQGTRLTVV.

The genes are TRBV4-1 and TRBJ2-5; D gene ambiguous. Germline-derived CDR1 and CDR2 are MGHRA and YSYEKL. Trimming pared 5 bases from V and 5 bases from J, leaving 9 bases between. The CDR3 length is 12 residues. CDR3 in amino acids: CASSYPGETQYF. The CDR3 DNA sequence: TGCGCCAGCAGCTACCCCGGGGAGACCCAGTACTTC.